A single sample gave rise to the 16 T cell receptor beta chains below, sequenced in a study of vaccination and CD4 T cells after COVID-19. Scientists ran DNA taken from cultured CD4+ T cells through the Oncomine TCR Beta short-read assay for sequencing. TCRdb redid the calling of the PCR reads with MiXCR, one entry per CDR3 protein. Of under 20,000 distinct CDR3 sequences detected, more than 20% appear once; the ten largest clones hold about 8%. Regarding treatment: approximately 10-day PBMC culture with coronavirus spike peptide pools or control peptides (ViraFEST assay). These receptors have no identified antigens. The sequenced sample consisted of cultured CD4+ T cells from blood. The receptors here all came from a human donor with COVID-19.

The genes are TRBV7-9 and TRBJ2-7; 8 nucleotides match TRBD1. CDR3 size: 14 residues. Germline trimming cut 5 bases from V and 6 bases from J; bases unmatched to any gene: 9. Germline CDR1 and CDR2: SEHNR and FQNEAQ (reference sequence). The CDR3 reads CASSLGQGEGEQYF. The CDR3 DNA reads TGTGCCAGCAGCCTTGGACAGGGAGAAGGCGAGCAGTACTTC.

CDR3 DNA sequence: TGTGCCAGCAGTCCACAGACTAACTATGGCTACACCTTC. Its protein product is CASSPQTNYGYTF. The chain combines TRBV7-9 with TRBJ1-2; D is undetermined. Germline-derived CDR1 and CDR2 are SEHNR and FQNEAQ (reference sequence). This CDR3 is 13 amino acids long. The V end lost 6 bases, the J end lost 0 bases, and 8 bases lay between the germline ends.

This chain joins TRBV7-2 and TRBJ2-4, with 11 bases identical to TRBD1. Germline V CDR1 and CDR2: SGHTA, FQGNSA. V trimming: 5 bases; J trimming: 7 bases; junction bases outside the gene matches: 4. The CDR3 extends over 14 amino acids. CDR3 nucleotide sequence: TGTGCCAGCAGCGGACAGGGGGCTGGGAACATTCAGTACTTC. Translation gives CASSGQGAGNIQYF.

This clonotype turned up a few times. J is TRBJ2-7 and V is TRBV30, with D perhaps TRBD1 (6 bases). Trimming removed 2 bases from V and 5 bases from J, with 16 bases in between. The CDR3 is made up of 14 amino acids. The germline V gene encodes CDR1 GTSNPN and CDR2 SVGIG (reference sequence). The CDR3 spells CAWSSGTRRHEQYF. The CDR3 bases are TGTGCCTGGAGTTCTGGGACACGGCGCCACGAGCAGTACTTC.

The V and J genes are TRBV5-4 and TRBJ1-5; TRBD1 matches 9 bases. The V segment lost 4 bases and the J segment 2 bases; nucleotides outside the gene matches: 16. Germline V gene sequence: CDR1 SGHNT, CDR2 YYREEE (reference sequence). The CDR3 has 19 amino acids. CDR3: CASSQGPGQGTGGNQPQHF. CDR3 in DNA: TGTGCCAGCAGCCAGGGACCGGGACAGGGAACCGGCGGCAATCAGCCCCAGCATTTT.

Turning to this clonotype: The junction shows a germline mismatch at one end, possibly a read error. The rearrangement links TRBV27 to TRBJ1-5; D unclear. Germline assignment: CDR1 MNHEY and CDR2 SMNVEV (reference sequence). The CDR3 length is 13 residues. The CDR3, as DNA: TGTGCCAGCAGTGATATCCCGAATCAGTCCCAGCATTTT. Its protein product is CASSDIPNQSQHF.

This clonotype counts as medium-sized. The chain links TRBV10-3 to TRBJ1-5; TRBD1 might be the D (5 bases). The CDR3 totals 14 residues. CDR1 and CDR2 from the germline V gene are ENHRY and SYGVKD. Deletions cut 2 bases from V and 10 bases from J, with 15 bases between. The CDR3 sequence is CAISESRVFEPQHF. CDR3 bases: TGTGCCATCAGTGAGAGCAGGGTCTTTGAACCCCAGCATTTT.

The chain has TRBV5-5 and TRBJ2-6; no definite D call. Germline V gives CDR1 SGHKS, CDR2 YYEKEE (reference sequence). The germline V and J ends were trimmed by 4 bases and 3 bases, with 8 bases remaining between them. The CDR3 runs 14 residues. For the CDR3, the DNA is TGTGCCAGCAGCAGGCCCCTTGGGGCCAACGTCCTGACTTTC. Translated, it gives CASSRPLGANVLTF.

This clonotype came up a few times. The V and J genes are TRBV5-1 and TRBJ2-1, with D possibly being TRBD2 (7 bases). The germline V and J ends were trimmed by 2 bases and 0 bases, with 12 bases remaining between them. The V gene's germline CDR1 is SGHRS and CDR2 YFSETQ. This CDR3 is built from 16 residues. The DNA for the CDR3 is TGCGCCAGCAGCTTACCGGGGGGCGCCTCCTACAATGAGCAGTTCTTC. It specifies CASSLPGGASYNEQFF.

The V gene is TRBV6-1, the J gene TRBJ1-2; 9 bases fit TRBD1. Germline-derived CDR1 and CDR2 are MNHNS and SASEGT. There are 15 residues in the CDR3. The V segment lost 5 bases and the J segment 6 bases; nucleotides outside the gene matches: 10. The CDR3 nucleotides are TGTGCCAGCAGTCCCCAGACAGGGGGAAACCATGGCTACACCTTC. The encoded protein is CASSPQTGGNHGYTF.

The J gene is TRBJ2-5, the V gene TRBV6-1; D unclear. The CDR3 is 13 amino acids. Germline V CDR1 and CDR2: MNHNS, SASEGT. Trimming removed 6 bases from V and 1 base from J, with 9 bases in between. This CDR3 is CASSGQLQETQYF. In nucleotides, the CDR3 is TGTGCCAGCAGCGGGCAGCTCCAAGAGACCCAGTACTTC.

The chain couples TRBV7-2 to TRBJ2-2; D perhaps matches TRBD1 (5 bases). Per germline, CDR1 SGHTA and CDR2 FQGNSA. The V and J ends lost 4 bases and 4 bases respectively, with 7 bases between them. The CDR3 runs 13 residues. The CDR3: CASSSRVTGELFF. Written as DNA, the CDR3 is TGTGCCAGCAGCTCCAGGGTCACCGGGGAGCTGTTTTTT.

The chain links TRBV30 to TRBJ2-7; 8 bases are a match to TRBD2. V was clipped by 0 bases and J by 2 bases; unmatched bases: 3. Germline V gene data show CDR1 as GTSNPN and CDR2 as SVGIG (reference sequence). The CDR3 extends over 14 amino acids. The CDR3 nucleotides are TGTGCCTGGAGTGTTTCGCGGGGGGCCTACGAGCAGTACTTC. Encoded protein: CAWSVSRGAYEQYF.

This chain joins TRBV2 and TRBJ1-5, with unresolved D. V was pared by 6 bases and J by 7 bases, with 13 bases between. This CDR3 spans 13 amino acids. Germline V gives CDR1 SNHLY, CDR2 FYNNEI. CDR3 protein: CASRVFARQPQHF. CDR3 nucleotides: TGTGCCAGCAGGGTCTTCGCTCGACAGCCCCAGCATTTT.

This clonotype was counted between two and nine times. The gene calls are TRBV6-1 and TRBJ2-6, with TRBD1 identical over 11 bases. This CDR3 comprises 15 residues. Germline V gives CDR1 MNHNS, CDR2 SASEGT. The ends lost 8 bases at V and 4 bases at J; junction bases unmatched: 4. CDR3 nucleotides: TGTGCCAGCGGACAGGGGGCCTCCGGGGCCAACGTCCTGACTTTC. Protein: CASGQGASGANVLTF.

In its sample, this clonotype was seen a few times. The chain uses TRBV12-3 or TRBV12-4 and TRBJ2-5; 15 bases align to TRBD2. This CDR3 contains 17 residues. Unmatched junction bases numbered 11, after V lost 6 bases and J lost 6 bases. CDR3 coding DNA: TGTGCCAGCAGCACCGGGACTAGCGGGGGGTTCAGGAAGACCCAGTACTTC. Translation gives CASSTGTSGGFRKTQYF.